This T cell receptor (beta chain) was identified during a study of blood T cell repertoires in COVID-19. Study-level background: Sources were T cells, B-cell-depleted T cells, or PBMCs; the material itself was cDNA or gDNA.

Trimming cost V 1 base and J 3 bases, with 13 bases left between them. CDR1 LNHDA and CDR2 SQIVND come from the germline V gene (reference sequence). The CDR3 totals 15 residues. Using immunoSEQ multiplex PCR, the repertoire was profiled, and TCRdb retains in-frame clones only, with some absent. The repertoire holds 150,000 to 200,000 clones, with 75% to 85% as singletons. Sequencing input: peripheral blood. The TCR was taken from a human donor in a cohort sampled during active COVID-19. The chain is built from TRBV19 and TRBJ2-7; a possible D gene is TRBD2 (5 bases). CDR3 region: CASSIATRAHYEQYF. CDR3 in DNA: TGTGCCAGTAGTATAGCAACGAGGGCGCACTACGAGCAGTACTTC.